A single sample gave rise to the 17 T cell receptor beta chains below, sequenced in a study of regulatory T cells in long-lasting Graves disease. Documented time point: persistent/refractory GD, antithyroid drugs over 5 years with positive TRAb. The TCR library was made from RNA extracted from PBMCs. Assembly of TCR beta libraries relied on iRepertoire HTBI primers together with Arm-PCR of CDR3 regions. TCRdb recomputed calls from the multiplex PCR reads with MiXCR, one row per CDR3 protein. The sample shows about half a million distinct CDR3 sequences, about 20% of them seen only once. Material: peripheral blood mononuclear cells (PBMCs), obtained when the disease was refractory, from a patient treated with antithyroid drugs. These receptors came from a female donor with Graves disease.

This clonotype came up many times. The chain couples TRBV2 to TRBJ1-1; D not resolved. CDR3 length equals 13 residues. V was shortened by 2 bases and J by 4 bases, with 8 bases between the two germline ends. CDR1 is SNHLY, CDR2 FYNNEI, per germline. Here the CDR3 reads CASSERAVTEAFF. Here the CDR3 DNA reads TGTGCCAGCAGTGAAAGGGCGGTCACTGAAGCTTTCTTT.

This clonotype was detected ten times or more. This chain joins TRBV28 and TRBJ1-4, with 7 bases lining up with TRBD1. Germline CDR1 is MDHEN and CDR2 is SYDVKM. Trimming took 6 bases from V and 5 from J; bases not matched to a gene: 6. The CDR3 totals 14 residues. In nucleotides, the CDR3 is TGTGCCAGCAGCCCCGACAGGGCCAATGAAAAACTGTTTTTT. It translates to CASSPDRANEKLFF.

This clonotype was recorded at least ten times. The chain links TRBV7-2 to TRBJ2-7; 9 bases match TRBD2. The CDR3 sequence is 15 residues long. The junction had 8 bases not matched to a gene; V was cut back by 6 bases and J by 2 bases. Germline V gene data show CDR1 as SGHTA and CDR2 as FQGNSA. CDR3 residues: CASSPSGGGAYEQYF. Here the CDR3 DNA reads TGTGCCAGCAGTCCCTCCGGCGGGGGGGCCTACGAGCAGTACTTC. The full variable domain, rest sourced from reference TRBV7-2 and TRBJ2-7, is GAGVSQSPSNKVTEKGKDVELRCDPISGHTALYWYRQSLGQGLEFLIYFQGNSAPDKSGLPSDRFSAERTGGSVSTLTIQRTQQEDSAVYLCASSPSGGGAYEQYFGPGTRLTVT.

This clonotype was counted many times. The CDR3 DNA follows: TGTGCCAGCAGTTACCGCCCGGGTTACCTGAACACTGAAGCTTTCTTT. Translation: CASSYRPGYLNTEAFF. This rearrangement joins TRBV6-5 to TRBJ1-1; D not resolved. CDR1 is MNHEY, CDR2 SVGAGI, per germline. The CDR3 is made up of 16 amino acids. Trimming took 2 bases from V and 0 from J, leaving 13 bases between them.

The CDR3 here is CAISEGGTGELFF. As DNA, the CDR3 is TGTGCCATCAGTGAGGGTGGCACCGGGGAGCTGTTTTTT. V usage is TRBV10-3 and J usage is TRBJ2-2; the D is unclear. V was cut by 2 bases and J by 4 bases, with 5 bases left in between. Germline CDR1 is ENHRY and CDR2 is SYGVKD. The CDR3 sequence is 13 residues long.

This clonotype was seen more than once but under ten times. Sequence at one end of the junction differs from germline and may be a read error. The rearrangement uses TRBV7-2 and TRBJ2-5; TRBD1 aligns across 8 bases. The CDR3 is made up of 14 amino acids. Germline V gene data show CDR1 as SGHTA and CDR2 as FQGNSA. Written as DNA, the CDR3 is TGTGCCAGCAACTTACAGGGGGATCAAGAGACCCAGTACTTC. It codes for CASNLQGDQETQYF.

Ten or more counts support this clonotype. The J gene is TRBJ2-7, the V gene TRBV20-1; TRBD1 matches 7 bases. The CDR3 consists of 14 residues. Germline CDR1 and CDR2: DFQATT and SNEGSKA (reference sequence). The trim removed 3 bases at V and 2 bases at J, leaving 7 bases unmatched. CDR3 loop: CSASATGATYEQYF. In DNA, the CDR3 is TGCAGTGCTAGCGCCACAGGGGCCACCTACGAGCAGTACTTC.

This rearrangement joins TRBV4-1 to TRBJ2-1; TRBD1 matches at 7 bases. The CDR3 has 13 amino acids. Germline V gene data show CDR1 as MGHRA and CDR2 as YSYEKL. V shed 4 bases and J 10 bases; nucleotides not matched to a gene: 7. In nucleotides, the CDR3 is TGCGCCAGCAGCCCACGGACAGGTGGAGAGCAGTTCTTC. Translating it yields CASSPRTGGEQFF.

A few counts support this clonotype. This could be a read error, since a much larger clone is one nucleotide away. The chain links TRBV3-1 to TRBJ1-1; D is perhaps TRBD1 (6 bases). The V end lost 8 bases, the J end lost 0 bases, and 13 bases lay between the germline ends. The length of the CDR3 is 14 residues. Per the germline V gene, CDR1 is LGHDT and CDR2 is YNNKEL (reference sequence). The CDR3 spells CASGPGQMNTEAFF. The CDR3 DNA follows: TGTGCCAGCGGCCCCGGACAGATGAACACTGAAGCTTTCTTT.

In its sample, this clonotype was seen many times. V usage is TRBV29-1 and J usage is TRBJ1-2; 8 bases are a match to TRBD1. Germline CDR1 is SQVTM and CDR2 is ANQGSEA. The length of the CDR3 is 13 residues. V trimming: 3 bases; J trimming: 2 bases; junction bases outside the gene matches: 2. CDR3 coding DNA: TGCAGCGTTGATGGGACAGGCAACTATGGCTACACCTTC. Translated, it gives CSVDGTGNYGYTF. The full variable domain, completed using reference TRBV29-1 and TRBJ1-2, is SAVISQKPSRDICQRGTSLTIQCQVDSQVTMMFWYRQQPGQSLTLIATANQGSEATYESGFVIDKFPISRPNLTFSTLTVSNMSPEDSSIYLCSVDGTGNYGYTFGSGTRLTVV.

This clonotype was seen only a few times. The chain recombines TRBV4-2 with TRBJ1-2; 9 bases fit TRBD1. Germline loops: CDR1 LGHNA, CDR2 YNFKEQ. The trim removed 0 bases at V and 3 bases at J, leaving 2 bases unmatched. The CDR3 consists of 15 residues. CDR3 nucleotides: TGTGCCAGCAGCCAAGAAACAGGGGGCCACTATGGCTACACCTTC. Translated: CASSQETGGHYGYTF.

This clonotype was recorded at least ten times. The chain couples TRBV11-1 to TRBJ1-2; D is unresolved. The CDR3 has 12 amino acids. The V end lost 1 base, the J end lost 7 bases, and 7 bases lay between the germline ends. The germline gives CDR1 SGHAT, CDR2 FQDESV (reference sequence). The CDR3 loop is CASSLDEAGYTF. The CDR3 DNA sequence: TGTGCCAGCAGCTTAGATGAAGCTGGCTACACCTTC.

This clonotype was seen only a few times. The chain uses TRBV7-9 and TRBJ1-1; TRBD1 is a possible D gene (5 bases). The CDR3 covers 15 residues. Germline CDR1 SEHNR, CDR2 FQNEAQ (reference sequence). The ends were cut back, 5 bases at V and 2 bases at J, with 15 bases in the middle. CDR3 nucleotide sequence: TGTGCCAGCAGCGATATGCGGGGGTCCAACACTGAAGCTTTCTTT. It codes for CASSDMRGSNTEAFF.

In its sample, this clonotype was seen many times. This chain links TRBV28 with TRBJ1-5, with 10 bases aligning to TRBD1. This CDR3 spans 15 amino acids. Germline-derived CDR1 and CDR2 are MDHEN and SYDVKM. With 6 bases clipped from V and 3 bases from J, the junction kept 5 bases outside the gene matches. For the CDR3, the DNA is TGTGCCAGCAGAGGGGACAGGGGCCCCAATCAGCCCCAGCATTTT. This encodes CASRGDRGPNQPQHF.

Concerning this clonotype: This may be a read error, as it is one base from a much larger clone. This CDR3 reads CASISSRQGAGSPPHF. CDR3 bases: TGTGCCAGCATTTCCTCCAGGCAGGGGGCGGGATCACCCCCCCACTTT. The chain couples TRBV28 to TRBJ1-6; 8 bases map to TRBD1. The CDR3 totals 16 residues. CDR1 MDHEN and CDR2 SYDVKM come from the germline V gene.

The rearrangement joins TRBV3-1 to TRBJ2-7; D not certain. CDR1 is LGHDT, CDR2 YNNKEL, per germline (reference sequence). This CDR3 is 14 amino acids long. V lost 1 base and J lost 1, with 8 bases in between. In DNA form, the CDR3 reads TGTGCCAGCAGCCAAGCGTCCCAGTCCTACGAGCAGTACTTC. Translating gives CASSQASQSYEQYF.

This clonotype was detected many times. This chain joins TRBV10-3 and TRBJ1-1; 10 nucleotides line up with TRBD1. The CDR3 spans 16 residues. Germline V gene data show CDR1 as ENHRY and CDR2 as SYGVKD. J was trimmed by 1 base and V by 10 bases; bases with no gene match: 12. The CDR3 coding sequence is TGTGCCACAGCCGGGACAGGGGCACCCCCGAACACTGAAGCTTTCTTT. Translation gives CATAGTGAPPNTEAFF.